This record covers a single T cell receptor (beta chain). The antigen it binds to is not known. No qualities accompany the bases; no much larger clone lies one base away. No immune events such as infections were documented for the healthy donors during the collection period. Healthy-donor blood repertoires served as a training cohort to calibrate time-dependent variance in a beta-binomial model of T-cell clone differential abundance. The training cohort comprised roughly ten healthy donors, 3 female and 7 male. An age range of about 29 to 70 years, with an average of around 44 years, was recorded for the donors. Whole blood, obtained from a commercial supplier, was collected from each healthy donor at three time points spaced approximately 13 days apart. For immunosequencing, genomic DNA was extracted from whole blood that had not been sorted. Based on the germline V gene, the CDR1 and CDR2 sequences are SGHAT and FQNNGV. Relative to germline, V is 8 bases shorter and J is 3 bases shorter, with 7 bases between their ends. Counted from cysteine to phenylalanine, this CDR3 has 12 amino acids. CDR3 DNA only is kept here, 36 bases in frame from base 1.

This sample was taken from a study of identifying expanded T cells in peripheral blood (dated by TCRdb to about 2019). Notes on the research overall: Technical replicates were generated by sequencing separate aliquots of the same genomic DNA pool, and four replicates were compared pairwise. Study-wide findings and limitations: Across all healthy-donor time intervals, the beta-binomial model significantly cut both the number of clones called differentially abundant and the false-positive rate. For all healthy donors, the variance in clone template counts between roughly 2-week samples rose significantly as total template count increased. Approximately 1.2 differentially abundant clones were flagged by the binomial model between technical replicates, whereas about 15 and 19 were flagged over around two weeks and four weeks, respectively. The authors expected biological variance in healthy repertoires might increase further over much longer intervals such as months to years.

TCRbeta CDR3 regions were profiled with the immunoSEQ Assay using bias-controlled multiplex PCR amplification of genomic DNA. The original methods were these. To quantify the absolute abundance of each unique TCRbeta CDR3 region, the sequences were collapsed and filtered. Differential abundance was assessed using a binomial (Fisher-equivalent) model and a beta-binomial model in which time-dependent variance fitted from healthy donors was added. Any clone with fewer than 5 combined templates was excluded, and a clone was called differentially abundant if its Benjamini-Hochberg FDR was below 0.01. The form v = (b*log(k)+a)^2 was used to model beta-binomial variance as a function of total template count across the two samples. Here the immuneACCESS table is served through TCRdb, limited to in-frame sequences with V and J called. Missing clones are a known gap in these copies; in checked studies unresolved V genes cover under half, and the rest lacks a known reason. From that table come the V and J calls and clone size; the DNA was used to work out D and trimming. This sample gives about 86,000 clones in total; more than 75% of them show up just once. Of the sample, 4% to 5.5% is held by the ten largest clones.

The sequence joins TRBV11-2 to TRBJ2-2, with an unclear D gene assignment. Sequenced input: blood. This receptor was taken from a person aged 18 to 75 in good health. The sequence in DNA is TGTGCCAGCCCCTCTGACACCGGGGAGCTGTTTTTT. This gives the protein CASPSDTGELFF.